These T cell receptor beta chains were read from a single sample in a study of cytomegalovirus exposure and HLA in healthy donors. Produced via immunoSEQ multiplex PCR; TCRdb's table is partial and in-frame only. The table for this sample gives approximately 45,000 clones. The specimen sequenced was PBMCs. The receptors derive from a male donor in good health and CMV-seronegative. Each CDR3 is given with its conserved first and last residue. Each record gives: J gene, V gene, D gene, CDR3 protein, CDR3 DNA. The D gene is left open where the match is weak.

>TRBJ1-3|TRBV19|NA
CASSILRSLEDYSGNTIYF
TGTGCCAGTAGTATCTTACGGTCTCTCGAGGATTACTCTGGAAACACCATATATTTT
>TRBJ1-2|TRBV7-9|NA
CAAGAGMSGYTF
TGTGCTGCAGGGGCAGGGATGAGCGGCTACACCTTC
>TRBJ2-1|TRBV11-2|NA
CASSAVARGVNEQFF
TGTGCCAGCAGCGCCGTAGCCAGGGGAGTAAATGAGCAGTTCTTC
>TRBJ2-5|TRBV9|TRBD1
CASSVESGQGIEEQYF
TGTGCCAGCAGCGTAGAGTCGGGACAGGGCATCGAGGAGCAGTACTTC
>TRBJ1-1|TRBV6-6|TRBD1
CASSSSGTGHRRAAFF
TGTGCCAGCAGTTCCTCCGGGACAGGCCACCGCCGCGCGGCTTTCTTT
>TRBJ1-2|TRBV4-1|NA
CASSQVYRGGYTF
TGCGCCAGCAGCCAAGTTTATCGAGGGGGCTACACCTTC
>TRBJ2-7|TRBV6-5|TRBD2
CASSPQREGYEQYF
TGTGCCAGCAGTCCCCAGCGGGAGGGGTACGAGCAGTACTTC
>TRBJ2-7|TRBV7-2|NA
CASSLGGGGSYEQYF
TGTGCCAGCAGCCTCGGGGGAGGGGGGTCCTACGAGCAGTACTTC
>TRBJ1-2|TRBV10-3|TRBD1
CAISESTGNTNYGYTF
TGTGCCATCAGTGAGTCGACAGGGAATACTAACTATGGCTACACCTTC
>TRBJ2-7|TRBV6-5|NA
CASSSPRQGGDEQYF
TGTGCCAGCAGTTCCCCCAGACAGGGAGGAGACGAGCAGTACTTC